The sequence of this T cell receptor (beta chain) was determined in a study of early T cells in non-severe SARS-CoV-2 infection. Background on the study: Unsorted whole-blood RNA was sequenced in bulk, leaving chains unpaired.

The sample holds many counts of this clonotype. As yet, its antigen is unknown. Individual cDNA molecules each received unique molecular identifiers attached to them. Each CDR3 protein gets one entry after TCRdb re-called the 5' RACE reads with MiXCR. The table includes roughly 58,000 distinct CDR3 sequences, 5.5% to 7.5% detected once. Study observations and caveats: VDJdb matching, biased toward anti-spike CD8 responses, missed private and CD4 specificities.

CDR3 length: 17 residues. Trimming cost V 0 bases and J 17 bases; bases outside gene matches: 16. Germline CDR1 is LNHNV and CDR2 is YYDKDF (reference sequence). This clonotype was sampled from an adult who was a healthcare worker with PCR-confirmed SARS-CoV-2 infection or an uninfected control (not recorded which). The chain is built from TRBV15 and TRBJ1-6; TRBD1 agrees at 10 bases. The sequenced sample was whole blood. CDR3 amino acids: CATSRDNVRQGASRIHF. Here the CDR3 DNA reads TGTGCCACCAGCAGAGATAATGTTAGACAGGGGGCCTCTCGGATCCACTTT.